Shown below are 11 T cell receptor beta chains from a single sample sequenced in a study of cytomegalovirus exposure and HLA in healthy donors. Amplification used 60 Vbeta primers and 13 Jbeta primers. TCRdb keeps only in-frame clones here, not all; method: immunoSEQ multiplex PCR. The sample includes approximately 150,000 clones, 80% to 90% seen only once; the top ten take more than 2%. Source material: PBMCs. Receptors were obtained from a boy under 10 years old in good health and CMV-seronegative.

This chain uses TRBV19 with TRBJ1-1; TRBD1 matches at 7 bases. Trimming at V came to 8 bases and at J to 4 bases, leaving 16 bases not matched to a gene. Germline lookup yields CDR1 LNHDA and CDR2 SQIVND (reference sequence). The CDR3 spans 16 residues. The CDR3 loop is CASLNFRGKGPTEAFF. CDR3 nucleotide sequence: TGTGCCAGTTTGAATTTCAGGGGGAAGGGCCCCACTGAAGCTTTCTTT.

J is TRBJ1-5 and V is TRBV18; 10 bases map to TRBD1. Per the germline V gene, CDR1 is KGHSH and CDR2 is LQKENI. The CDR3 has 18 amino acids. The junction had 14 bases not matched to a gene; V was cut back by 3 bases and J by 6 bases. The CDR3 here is CASSPLRRTGGDGQPQHF. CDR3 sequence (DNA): TGTGCCAGCTCACCCTTACGTCGGACAGGGGGGGACGGTCAGCCCCAGCATTTT.

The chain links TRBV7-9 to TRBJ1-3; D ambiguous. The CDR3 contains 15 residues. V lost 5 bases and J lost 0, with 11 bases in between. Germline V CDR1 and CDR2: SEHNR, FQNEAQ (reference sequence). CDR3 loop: CASSREVRSGNTIYF. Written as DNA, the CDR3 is TGTGCCAGCAGCAGAGAGGTCCGCTCTGGAAACACCATATATTTT.

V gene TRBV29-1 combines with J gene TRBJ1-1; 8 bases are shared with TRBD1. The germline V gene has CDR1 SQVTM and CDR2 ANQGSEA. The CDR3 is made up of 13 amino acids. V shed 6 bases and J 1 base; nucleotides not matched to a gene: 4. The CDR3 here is CSVWTGKNTEAFF. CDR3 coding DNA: TGCAGCGTGTGGACAGGGAAGAACACTGAAGCTTTCTTT. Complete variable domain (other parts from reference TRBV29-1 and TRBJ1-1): SAVISQKPSRDICQRGTSLTIQCQVDSQVTMMFWYRQQPGQSLTLIATANQGSEATYESGFVIDKFPISRPNLTFSTLTVSNMSPEDSSIYLCSVWTGKNTEAFFGQGTRLTVV.

CDR3 sequence (DNA): TGTGCCAGCTCACCACGCGAGGATGCGAGCCTGACTGAAGCTTTCTTT. It translates to CASSPREDASLTEAFF. This chain connects TRBV18 to TRBJ1-1; D is unclear. CDR1 is KGHSH, CDR2 LQKENI, per germline. The CDR3 is 16 residues long. Trimming stripped 1 base from V and 5 bases from J, with 17 bases between.

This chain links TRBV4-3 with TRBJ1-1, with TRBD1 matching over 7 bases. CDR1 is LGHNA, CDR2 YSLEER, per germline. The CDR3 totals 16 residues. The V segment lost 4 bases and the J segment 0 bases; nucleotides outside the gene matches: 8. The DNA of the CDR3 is TGCGCCAGCAGCCGTTGGACAGGAGACATGAACACTGAAGCTTTCTTT. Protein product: CASSRWTGDMNTEAFF.

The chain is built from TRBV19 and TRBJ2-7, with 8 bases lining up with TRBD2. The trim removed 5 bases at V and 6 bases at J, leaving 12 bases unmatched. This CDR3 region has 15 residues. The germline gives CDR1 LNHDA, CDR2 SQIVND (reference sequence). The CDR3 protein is CASSSLPPGLGEQYF. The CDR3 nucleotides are TGTGCCAGTAGTTCCCTTCCACCGGGACTAGGCGAGCAGTACTTC.

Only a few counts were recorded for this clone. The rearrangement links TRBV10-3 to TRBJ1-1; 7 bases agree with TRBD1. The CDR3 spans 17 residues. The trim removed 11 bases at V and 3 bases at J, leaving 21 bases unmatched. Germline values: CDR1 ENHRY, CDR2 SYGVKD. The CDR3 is CAVGWGQKYSLDTEAFF. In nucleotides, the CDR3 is TGTGCCGTGGGTTGGGGACAGAAATACAGCTTGGACACTGAAGCTTTCTTT.

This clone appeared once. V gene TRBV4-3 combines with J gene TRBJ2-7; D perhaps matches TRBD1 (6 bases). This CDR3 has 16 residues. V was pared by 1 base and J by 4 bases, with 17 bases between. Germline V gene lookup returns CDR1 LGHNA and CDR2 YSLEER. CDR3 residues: CASSQGTAANYYEQYF. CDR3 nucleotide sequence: TGCGCCAGCAGCCAAGGGACAGCGGCTAACTATTACGAGCAGTACTTC.

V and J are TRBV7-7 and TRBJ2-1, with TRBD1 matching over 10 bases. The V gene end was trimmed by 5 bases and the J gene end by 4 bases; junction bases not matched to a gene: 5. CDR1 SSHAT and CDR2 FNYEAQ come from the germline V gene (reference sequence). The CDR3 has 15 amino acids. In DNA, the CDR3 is TGTGCCAGCAGCAGGACAGGGGGTAAATACAATGAGCAGTTCTTC. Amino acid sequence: CASSRTGGKYNEQFF.

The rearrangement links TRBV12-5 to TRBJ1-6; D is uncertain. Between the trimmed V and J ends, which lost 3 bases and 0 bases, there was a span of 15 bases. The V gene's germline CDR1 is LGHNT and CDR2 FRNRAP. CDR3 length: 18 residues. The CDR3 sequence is CASGLRSERSSYNSPLHF. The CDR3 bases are TGTGCTAGTGGTTTAAGGAGCGAACGGAGCTCCTATAATTCACCCCTCCACTTT.